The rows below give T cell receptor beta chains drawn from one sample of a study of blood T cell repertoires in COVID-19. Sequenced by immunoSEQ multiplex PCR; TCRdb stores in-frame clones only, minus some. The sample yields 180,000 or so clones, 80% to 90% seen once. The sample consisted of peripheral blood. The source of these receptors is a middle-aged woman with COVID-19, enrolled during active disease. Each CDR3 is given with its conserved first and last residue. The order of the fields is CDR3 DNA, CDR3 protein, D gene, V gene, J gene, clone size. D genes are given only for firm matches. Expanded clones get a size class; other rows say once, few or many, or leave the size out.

CDR3nt: TGTGCCAGCAGCCAAGATTGGCGACTAGCGGGGGGGCAAGAGACCCAGTACTTC; CDR3aa: CASSQDWRLAGGQETQYF; d_gene: TRBD2; v_gene: TRBV3-1/TRBV3-2; j_gene: TRBJ2-5; abundance: NA
CDR3nt: TGTGCCTGGAGTGTACGGGCCGGGGAGCTGTTTTTT; CDR3aa: CAWSVRAGELFF; d_gene: NA; v_gene: TRBV30; j_gene: TRBJ2-2; abundance: NA
CDR3nt: TGTGCCAGCAGCTTGAGAGAGCGGACCGGGGAGCTGTTTTTT; CDR3aa: CASSLRERTGELFF; d_gene: NA; v_gene: TRBV5-4; j_gene: TRBJ2-2; abundance: NA
CDR3nt: TGTGCCAGCAGCTTCCCCGGGACAGGGGATGGCTACACCTTC; CDR3aa: CASSFPGTGDGYTF; d_gene: TRBD1; v_gene: TRBV5-4; j_gene: TRBJ1-2; abundance: NA
CDR3nt: TGTGCCAGCAGTTACTCAATCAGCGGAGGGGAGACCCAGTACTTC; CDR3aa: CASSYSISGGETQYF; d_gene: NA; v_gene: TRBV6-5; j_gene: TRBJ2-5; abundance: NA
CDR3nt: TGTGCCAGCAGCCAAGATGGGGGAGGGTGGGCTTTCTTT; CDR3aa: CASSQDGGGWAFF; d_gene: NA; v_gene: TRBV3-1/TRBV3-2; j_gene: TRBJ1-1; abundance: NA
CDR3nt: TGTGCCACGGACTGGGACTCCAACACCGGGGAGCTGTTTTTT; CDR3aa: CATDWDSNTGELFF; d_gene: NA; v_gene: TRBV28; j_gene: TRBJ2-2; abundance: NA
CDR3nt: TGTGCCAGTAGTGCCAGACAGATAATGAACACTGAAGCTTTCTTT; CDR3aa: CASSARQIMNTEAFF; d_gene: NA; v_gene: TRBV19; j_gene: TRBJ1-1; abundance: NA
CDR3nt: TGTGCCAGCTCACCCTTGACAGGTTCCCAAGAGACCCAGTACTTC; CDR3aa: CASSPLTGSQETQYF; d_gene: NA; v_gene: TRBV18; j_gene: TRBJ2-5; abundance: NA
CDR3nt: TGTGCCAGCAGCTTGTTAGCGGGGTACACCGGGGAGCTGTTTTTT; CDR3aa: CASSLLAGYTGELFF; d_gene: TRBD2; v_gene: TRBV5-8; j_gene: TRBJ2-2; abundance: NA
CDR3nt: TGTGCCACCCGGGGGTCCCAAACGGCGGGGTTCTTC; CDR3aa: CATRGSQTAGFF; d_gene: NA; v_gene: TRBV12-3/TRBV12-4; j_gene: TRBJ2-1; abundance: NA
CDR3nt: TGTGCCTGGAGGACTAGCGGGAGTACTTTCTCCTACGAGCAGTACTTC; CDR3aa: CAWRTSGSTFSYEQYF; d_gene: TRBD2; v_gene: TRBV30; j_gene: TRBJ2-7; abundance: once
CDR3nt: TGTGCCTGGAGTGGGCGTCAGGGGGGCCAAGAGACCCAGTACTTC; CDR3aa: CAWSGRQGGQETQYF; d_gene: NA; v_gene: TRBV30; j_gene: TRBJ2-5; abundance: NA
CDR3nt: TGTGCCAGCAGCAGGGGGGCGAACACCGGGGAGCTGTTTTTT; CDR3aa: CASSRGANTGELFF; d_gene: NA; v_gene: TRBV6-5; j_gene: TRBJ2-2; abundance: few
CDR3nt: TGTGCCAGCGCGGCCGGGGTCACACTAGGGGAGACCCAGTACTTC; CDR3aa: CASAAGVTLGETQYF; d_gene: NA; v_gene: TRBV2; j_gene: TRBJ2-5; abundance: NA
CDR3nt: TGTGCCAGCAGCTACGGGACAGCCTACTACGAGCAGTACTTC; CDR3aa: CASSYGTAYYEQYF; d_gene: TRBD1; v_gene: TRBV27; j_gene: TRBJ2-7; abundance: NA
CDR3nt: TGTGCCATCAGCGGGGGGGAGACCCAGTACTTC; CDR3aa: CAISGGETQYF; d_gene: TRBD2; v_gene: TRBV10-3; j_gene: TRBJ2-5; abundance: few